This T cell receptor (beta chain) emerged from a study of blood T cells in healthy people across ages. V dropped 1 base and J dropped 6 bases, with 18 bases sitting between them. The V gene's germline CDR1 is DFQATT and CDR2 SNEGSKA (reference sequence). The CDR3 contains 15 residues. For the second PCR, which ran for about 7 to 11 cycles, a sample-barcoded 5' primer and a J-beta primer mix were used. With 12 random nucleotides, a template-switch adaptor tagged each individual cDNA molecule. One entry per CDR3 protein, called by TCRdb with MiXCR from the 5' RACE reads. The sample records approximately 600,000 distinct CDR3 sequences, roughly 58% being singletons.

This clonotype was obtained from a man aged 55 to 70 in good health. Input material: blood. The V gene is TRBV20-1, the J gene TRBJ1-1, with D perhaps TRBD1 (5 bases). CDR3 sequence (DNA): TGCAGTGCTAGAGTCCCTGGGGCGAGGTTCGCTGAAGCTTTCTTT. It encodes CSARVPGARFAEAFF.